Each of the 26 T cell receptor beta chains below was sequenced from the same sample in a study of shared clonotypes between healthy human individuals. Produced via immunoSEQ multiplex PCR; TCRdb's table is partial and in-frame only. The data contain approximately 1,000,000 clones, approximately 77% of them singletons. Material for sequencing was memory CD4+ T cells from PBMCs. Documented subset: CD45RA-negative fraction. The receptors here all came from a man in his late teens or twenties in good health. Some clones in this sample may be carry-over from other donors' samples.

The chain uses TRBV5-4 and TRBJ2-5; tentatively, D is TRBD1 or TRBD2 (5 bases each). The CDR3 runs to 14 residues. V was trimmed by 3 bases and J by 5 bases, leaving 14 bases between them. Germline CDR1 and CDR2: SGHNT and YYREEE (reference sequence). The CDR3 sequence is CASSYGDAAETQYF. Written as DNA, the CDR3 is TGTGCCAGCAGCTACGGGGACGCCGCGGAGACCCAGTACTTC.

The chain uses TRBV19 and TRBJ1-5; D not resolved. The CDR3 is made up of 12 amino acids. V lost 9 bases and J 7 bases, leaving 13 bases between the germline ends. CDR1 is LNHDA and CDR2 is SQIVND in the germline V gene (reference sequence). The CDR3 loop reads CASEGPGQPQHF. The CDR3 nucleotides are TGTGCCAGCGAAGGACCGGGGCAGCCCCAGCATTTT. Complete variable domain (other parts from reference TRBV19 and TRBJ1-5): DGGITQSPKYLFRKEGQNVTLSCEQNLNHDAMYWYRQDPGQGLRLIYYSQIVNDFQKGDIAEGYSVSREKKESFPLTVTSAQKNPTAFYLCASEGPGQPQHFGDGTRLSIL.

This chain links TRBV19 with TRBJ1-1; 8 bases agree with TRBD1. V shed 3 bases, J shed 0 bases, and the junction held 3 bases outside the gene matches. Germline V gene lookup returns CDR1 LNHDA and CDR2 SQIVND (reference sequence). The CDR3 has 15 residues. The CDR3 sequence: CASSITGQVNTEAFF. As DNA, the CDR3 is TGTGCCAGTAGTATCACGGGACAGGTGAACACTGAAGCTTTCTTT. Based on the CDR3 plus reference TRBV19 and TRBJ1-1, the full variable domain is DGGITQSPKYLFRKEGQNVTLSCEQNLNHDAMYWYRQDPGQGLRLIYYSQIVNDFQKGDIAEGYSVSREKKESFPLTVTSAQKNPTAFYLCASSITGQVNTEAFFGQGTRLTVV.

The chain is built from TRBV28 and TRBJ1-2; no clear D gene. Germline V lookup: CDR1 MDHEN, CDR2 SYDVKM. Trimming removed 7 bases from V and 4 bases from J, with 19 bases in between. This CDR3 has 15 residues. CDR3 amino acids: CASNPTWVTSYGYTF. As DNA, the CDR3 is TGTGCCAGCAACCCAACGTGGGTAACCAGCTATGGCTACACCTTC.

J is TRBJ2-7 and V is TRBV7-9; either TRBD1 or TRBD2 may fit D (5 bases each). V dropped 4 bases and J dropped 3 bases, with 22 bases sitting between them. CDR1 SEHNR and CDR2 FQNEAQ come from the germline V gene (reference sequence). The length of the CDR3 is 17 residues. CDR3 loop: CASSSFRDPRKIYEQYF. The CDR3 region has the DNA TGTGCCAGCAGCTCTTTCCGGGACCCCCGAAAAATCTACGAGCAGTACTTC.

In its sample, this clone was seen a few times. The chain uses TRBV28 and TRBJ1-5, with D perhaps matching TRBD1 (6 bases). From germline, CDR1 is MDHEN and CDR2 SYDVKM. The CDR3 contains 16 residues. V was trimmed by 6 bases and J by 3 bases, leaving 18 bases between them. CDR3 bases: TGTGCCAGCAGCCAACCTCAGACAGGCCTCAATCAGCCCCAGCATTTT. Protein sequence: CASSQPQTGLNQPQHF.

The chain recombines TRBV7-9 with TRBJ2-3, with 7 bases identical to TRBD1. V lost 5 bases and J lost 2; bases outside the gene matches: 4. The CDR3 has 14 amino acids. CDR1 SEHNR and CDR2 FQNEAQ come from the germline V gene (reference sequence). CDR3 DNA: TGTGCCAGCAGCGGAACAGGGGTCACAGATACGCAGTATTTT. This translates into CASSGTGVTDTQYF.

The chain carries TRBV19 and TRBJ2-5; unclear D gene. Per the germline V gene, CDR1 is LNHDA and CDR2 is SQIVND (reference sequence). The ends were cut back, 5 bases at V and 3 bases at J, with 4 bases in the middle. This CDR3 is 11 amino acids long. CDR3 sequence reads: CASSREETQYF. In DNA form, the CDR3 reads TGTGCCAGTAGTCGGGAAGAGACCCAGTACTTC.

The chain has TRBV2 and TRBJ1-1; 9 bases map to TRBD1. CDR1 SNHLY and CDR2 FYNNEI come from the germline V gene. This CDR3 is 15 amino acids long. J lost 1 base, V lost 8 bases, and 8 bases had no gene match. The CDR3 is CASAPDRGGNTEAFF. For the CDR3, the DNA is TGTGCCAGCGCCCCGGACAGGGGAGGGAACACTGAAGCTTTCTTT.

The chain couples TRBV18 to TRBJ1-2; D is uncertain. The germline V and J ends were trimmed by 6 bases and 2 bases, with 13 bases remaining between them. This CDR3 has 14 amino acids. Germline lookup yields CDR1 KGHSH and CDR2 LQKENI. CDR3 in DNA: TGTGCCAGCTCGCCCGGTCGATCCAACTATGGCTACACCTTC. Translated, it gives CASSPGRSNYGYTF.

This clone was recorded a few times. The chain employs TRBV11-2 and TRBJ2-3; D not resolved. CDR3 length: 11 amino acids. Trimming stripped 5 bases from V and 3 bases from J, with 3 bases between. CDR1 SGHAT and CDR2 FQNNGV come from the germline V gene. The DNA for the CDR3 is TGTGCCAGCAGCAAAACAGATACGCAGTATTTT. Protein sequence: CASSKTDTQYF.

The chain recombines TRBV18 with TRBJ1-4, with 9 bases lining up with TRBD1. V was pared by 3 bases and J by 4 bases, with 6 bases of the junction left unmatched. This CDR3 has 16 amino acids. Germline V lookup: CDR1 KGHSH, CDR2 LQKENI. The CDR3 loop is CASSPIGQGYNEKLFF. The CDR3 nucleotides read TGTGCCAGCTCACCCATCGGACAGGGGTATAATGAAAAACTGTTTTTT.

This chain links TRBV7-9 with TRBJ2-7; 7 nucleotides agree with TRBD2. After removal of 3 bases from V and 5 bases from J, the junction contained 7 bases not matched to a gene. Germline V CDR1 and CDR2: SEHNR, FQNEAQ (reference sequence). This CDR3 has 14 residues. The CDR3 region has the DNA TGTGCCAGCAGCTTTGCTGGCGGGAGAGACGAGCAGTACTTC. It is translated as CASSFAGGRDEQYF.

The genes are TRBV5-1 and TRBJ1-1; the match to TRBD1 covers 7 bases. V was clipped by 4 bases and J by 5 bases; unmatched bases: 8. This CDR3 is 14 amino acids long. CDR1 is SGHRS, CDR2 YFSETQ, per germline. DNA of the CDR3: TGCGCCAGCAGCGCGGCGAGGGGGCGGACTGAAGCTTTCTTT. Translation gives CASSAARGRTEAFF.

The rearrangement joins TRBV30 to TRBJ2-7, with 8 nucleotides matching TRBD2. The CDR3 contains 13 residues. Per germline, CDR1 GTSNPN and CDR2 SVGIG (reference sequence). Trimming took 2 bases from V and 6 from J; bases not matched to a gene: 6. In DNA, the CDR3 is TGTGCCTGGAGTTCAGCCGCGGGGGGCGAGCAGTACTTC. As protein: CAWSSAAGGEQYF. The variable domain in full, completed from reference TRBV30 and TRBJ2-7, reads SQTIHQWPATLVQPVGSPLSLECTVEGTSNPNLYWYRQAAGRGLQLLFYSVGIGQISSEVPQNLSASRPQDRQFILSSKKLLLSDSGFYLCAWSSAAGGEQYFGPGTRLTVT.

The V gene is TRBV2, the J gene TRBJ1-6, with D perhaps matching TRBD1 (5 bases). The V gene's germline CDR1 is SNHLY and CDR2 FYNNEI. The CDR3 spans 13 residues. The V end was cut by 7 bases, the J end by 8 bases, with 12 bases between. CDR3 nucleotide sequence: TGTGCCAGCATGGGACCGAGGGATTCACCCCTCCACTTT. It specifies CASMGPRDSPLHF.

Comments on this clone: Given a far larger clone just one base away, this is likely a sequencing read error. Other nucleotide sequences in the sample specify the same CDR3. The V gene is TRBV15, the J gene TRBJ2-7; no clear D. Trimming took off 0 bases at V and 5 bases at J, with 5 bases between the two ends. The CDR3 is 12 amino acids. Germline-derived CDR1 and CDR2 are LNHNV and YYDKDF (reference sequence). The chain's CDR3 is CATSRDGDEQYF. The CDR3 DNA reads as TGTGCCACCAGCAGAGATGGGGACGAGCAGTACTTC. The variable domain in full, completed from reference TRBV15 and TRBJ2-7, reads DAMVIQNPRYQVTQFGKPVTLSCSQTLNHNVMYWYQQKSSQAPKLLFHYYDKDFNNEADTPDNFQSRRPNTSFCFLDIRSPGLGDTAMYLCATSRDGDEQYFGPGTRLTVT.

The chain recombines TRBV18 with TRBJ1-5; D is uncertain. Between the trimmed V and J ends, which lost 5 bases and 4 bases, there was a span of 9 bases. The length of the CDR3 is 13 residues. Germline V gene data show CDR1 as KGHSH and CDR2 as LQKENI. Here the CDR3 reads CASSGQQNQPQHF. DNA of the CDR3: TGTGCCAGCTCAGGCCAGCAGAATCAGCCCCAGCATTTT.

The CDR3 sequence: CASSLLRPDGDQPQHF. CDR3 DNA sequence: TGTGCCAGCAGCTTACTGAGACCTGACGGGGATCAGCCCCAGCATTTT. The chain has TRBV7-8 and TRBJ1-5; D ambiguous. The CDR3 totals 16 residues. Germline CDR1 reads SGHVS; CDR2 reads FQNEAQ. Trimming removed 2 bases from V and 5 bases from J, with 16 bases in between.

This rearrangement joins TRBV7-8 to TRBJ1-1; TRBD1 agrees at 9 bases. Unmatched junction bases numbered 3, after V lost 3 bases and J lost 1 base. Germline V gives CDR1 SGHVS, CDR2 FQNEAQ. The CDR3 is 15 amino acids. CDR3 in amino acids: CASSFQTGGNTEAFF. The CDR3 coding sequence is TGTGCCAGCAGCTTTCAGACAGGGGGGAACACTGAAGCTTTCTTT.

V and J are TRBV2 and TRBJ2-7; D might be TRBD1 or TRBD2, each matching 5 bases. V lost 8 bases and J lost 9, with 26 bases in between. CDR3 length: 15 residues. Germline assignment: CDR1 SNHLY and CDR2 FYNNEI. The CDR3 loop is CASSAGLGDHGAQYF. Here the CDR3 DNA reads TGTGCCAGCTCCGCGGGTCTAGGCGACCACGGGGCGCAGTACTTC.

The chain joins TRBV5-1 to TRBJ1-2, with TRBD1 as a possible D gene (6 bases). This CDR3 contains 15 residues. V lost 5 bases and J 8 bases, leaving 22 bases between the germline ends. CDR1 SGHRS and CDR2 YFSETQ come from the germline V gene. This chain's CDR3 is CASRRDDRPAGGYTF. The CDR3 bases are TGCGCCAGCAGGCGAGACGACAGGCCGGCGGGGGGCTACACCTTC.

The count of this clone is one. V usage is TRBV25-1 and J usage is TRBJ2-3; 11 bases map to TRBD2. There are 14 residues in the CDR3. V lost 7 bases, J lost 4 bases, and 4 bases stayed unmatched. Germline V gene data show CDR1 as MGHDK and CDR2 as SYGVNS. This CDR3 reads CASTGLAGSDTQYF. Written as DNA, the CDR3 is TGTGCCAGCACCGGACTAGCGGGTTCAGATACGCAGTATTTT. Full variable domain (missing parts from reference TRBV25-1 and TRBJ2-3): EADIYQTPRYLVIGTGKKITLECSQTMGHDKMYWYQQDPGMELHLIHYSYGVNSTEKGDLSSESTVSRIRTEHFPLTLESARPSHTSQYLCASTGLAGSDTQYFGPGTRLTVL.

CDR3 in amino acids: CATRRTSFETQYF. The CDR3 DNA reads as TGTGCCACCCGACGGACTAGCTTTGAGACCCAGTACTTC. The chain has TRBV15 and TRBJ2-5, with 8 bases fitting TRBD2. The CDR3 has 13 residues. The junction had 7 bases not matched to a gene; V was cut back by 8 bases and J by 5 bases. Germline CDR1 reads LNHNV; CDR2 reads YYDKDF (reference sequence).

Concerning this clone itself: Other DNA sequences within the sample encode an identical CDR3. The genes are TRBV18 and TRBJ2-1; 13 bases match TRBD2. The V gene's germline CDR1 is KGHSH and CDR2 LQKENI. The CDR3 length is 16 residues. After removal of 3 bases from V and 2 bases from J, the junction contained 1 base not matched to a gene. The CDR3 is CASSPGLAGAYNEQFF. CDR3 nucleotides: TGTGCCAGCTCACCCGGACTAGCGGGAGCCTACAATGAGCAGTTCTTC.

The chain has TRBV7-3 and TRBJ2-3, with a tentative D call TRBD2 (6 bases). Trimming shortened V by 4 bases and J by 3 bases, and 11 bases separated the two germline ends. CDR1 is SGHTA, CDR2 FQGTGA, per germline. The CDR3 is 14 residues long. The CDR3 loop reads CASSWTGGTDTQYF. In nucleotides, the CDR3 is TGTGCCAGCAGCTGGACCGGAGGGACAGATACGCAGTATTTT.